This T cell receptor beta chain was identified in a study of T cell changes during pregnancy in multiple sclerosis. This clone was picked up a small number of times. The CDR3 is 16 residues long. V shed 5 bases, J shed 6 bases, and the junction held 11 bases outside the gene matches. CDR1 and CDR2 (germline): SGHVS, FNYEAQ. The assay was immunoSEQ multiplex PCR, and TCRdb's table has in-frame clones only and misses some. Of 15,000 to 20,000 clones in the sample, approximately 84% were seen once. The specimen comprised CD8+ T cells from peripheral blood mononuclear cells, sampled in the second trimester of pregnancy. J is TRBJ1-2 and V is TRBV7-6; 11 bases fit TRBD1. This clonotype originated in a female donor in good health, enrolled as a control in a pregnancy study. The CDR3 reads CASSPSGTGGLDGYTF. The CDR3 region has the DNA TGTGCCAGCAGCCCTTCCGGGACAGGGGGATTGGATGGCTACACCTTC.